This entry features one TCR beta chain sequence. Its antigen is still unknown. Per-base qualities were not stored, and no clone one base away is much larger. These data belong to a study of shared T cell receptors in the human thymus (dated by TCRdb to 2020 to 2022). Study-wide context: The study examined how the human thymus generates shared, self-reactive T-cell receptor alpha chains.

CDR1 and CDR2, looked up from the germline V gene, are SGHTA and FQGNSA. V is reduced by 0 bases and J by 0 bases, leaving a spacing of 12 bases between them. The CDR3 holds 16 amino acids from the cysteine to the phenylalanine. Only the CDR3 DNA is retained, 48 bases long and in frame from the first base. Library preparation was by the immunoSEQ multiplex PCR assay. As stored in TCRdb, this immuneACCESS dataset retains in-frame rearrangements with V and J assigned. A fraction of the clones does not appear; measured against another copy, unresolved V genes explain less than half of the discrepancy, and the remainder lacks a known reason. The sample includes approximately 490,000 clones, with 70% to 80% observed a single time. Roughly 0.013% of the sample lies in the top ten. These same records also appear under a second study, on human thymus T cells. From that second study: In Finland, the donors were immunologically healthy infants who were having open corrective cardiac surgery for congenital heart defects. The thymus tissue came from surgical resects taken out during corrective cardiac surgery. Usage of V and J gene segments appeared to be biased in both the thymic and the peripheral blood repertoires. According to the related research, thymic TCR repertoires were highly overlapping among unrelated individuals. The study characterized TCR alpha and beta repertoires from under 10 infant thymus samples and a few related peripheral blood samples. Donor ages ranging from roughly 6 to 244 days were recorded, and 5 or 6 male and a couple of female infants were included in the cohort. Thymocytes were released mechanically from tissue and stored at -70 °C as pellets of 10-30 million cells. Genomic DNA was extracted from frozen cell pellets with a QIAsymphony instrument. TCRB and TCRAD loci were amplified from a standardized quantity of quality-controlled genomic DNA using the immunoSEQ multiplex PCR assay. The amplicons covered the V(D)J region and were long enough to include the CDR3 and to identify the V and J genes. Through the commercial immunoSEQ service, the amplicons were sequenced on an Illumina platform. Primer bias and sequencing errors were corrected using previously described methods, and TCRAD and TCRB definitions followed the IMGT database. immunoSEQ Analyzer 3.0 and VDJTools were used for repertoire analysis, which covered basic statistics, V/J segment usage, diversity estimates, rarefaction and pairwise overlap. Diversity was estimated with Chao1, ChaoE, Efron-Thisted, Shannon and inverse Simpson indices, and also on datasets down-sampled to the smallest sample. Repertoire overlap used strict matching of CDR3 nucleotide sequence, V gene and J gene, with Jaccard-based multidimensional scaling clustering. On average, thymus samples yielded hundreds of thousands of unique TCRB clonotypes, whereas blood samples yielded around 88,000.

The chain links TRBV7-2 with TRBJ2-7, with TRBD2 as a weak D call on 7 bases. The sequence derives from a boy younger than two with a congenital heart defect. Donor details come from another sample of the same person, matched by shared clones. Material: thymocytes. For the CDR3, the sequence is CASSLAPGEGSYEQYF. The nucleotides read TGTGCCAGCAGCTTAGCCCCAGGGGAGGGCTCCTACGAGCAGTACTTC.